This record concerns one TCR beta chain sequence. Antigen unknown. The primer mix had 60 Vbeta and 13 Jbeta primers. Here immunoSEQ multiplex PCR was the method, and the copy in TCRdb shows in-frame clones only, minus some. The sample records over 95,000 clones, 74% being singletons. The sample belongs to a study of cytomegalovirus exposure and HLA in healthy donors. Study results and caveats: Rates of TCR association differed by HLA locus in a later analysis, with DRB1 highest and HLA-C lowest.

The CDR3 contains 15 residues. Per germline, CDR1 MDHEN and CDR2 SYDVKM. V lost 7 bases and J lost 3; bases outside the gene matches: 10. Unrecorded immune exposures were likely, despite nominal health at sampling. The chain links TRBV28 to TRBJ2-7; 9 bases match TRBD1. The source is a human donor in good health. Sample: PBMCs. This CDR3 reads CASTTLQGANYEQYF. The CDR3 DNA reads TGTGCCAGCACCACCCTACAGGGGGCGAACTACGAGCAGTACTTC.